Listed below are T cell receptor beta chains from one sample, sequenced in a study of tumor-infiltrating lymphocytes in localized non-small cell lung cancer. Libraries were prepared by immunoSEQ multiplex PCR; TCRdb keeps only in-frame clonotypes and omits some of them. The repertoire has roughly 30,000 clones, over 75% of them found once; the top ten carry approximately 2%. The sample consisted of lung tumor tissue. Every receptor here comes from a human donor with non-small cell lung cancer. Both conserved end residues are part of each CDR3. The D gene is left open where the match is weak. For some rows the clone size is stated as once, few or many, or as a class when expanded; others skip it.

>TRBD1|TRBJ2-2|TRBV5-6|NA
CASSPVPGQGPGELFF
TGTGCCAGCAGCCCGGTCCCGGGACAGGGTCCCGGGGAGCTGTTTTTT
>NA|TRBJ2-5|TRBV2|NA
CASSALPRETQYF
TGTGCCAGCAGCGCACTTCCTCGAGAGACCCAGTACTTC
>NA|TRBJ2-7|TRBV6-1|NA
CASSEAHPYEQYF
TGTGCCAGCAGTGAGGCGCACCCCTACGAGCAGTACTTC
>NA|TRBJ2-5|TRBV7-2|NA
CASTFQETQYF
TGTGCCAGCACTTTTCAAGAGACCCAGTACTTC
>NA|TRBJ2-1|TRBV5-1|few
CASSGQTYNEQFF
TGCGCCAGCAGCGGGCAGACCTACAATGAGCAGTTCTTC
>NA|TRBJ2-3|TRBV29-1|NA
CSVAQDSSTDTQYF
TGCAGCGTTGCCCAGGATTCTAGCACAGATACGCAGTATTTT
>TRBD1|TRBJ1-1|TRBV7-8|NA
CASSTHRGVGEAFF
TGTGCCAGCAGCACTCACAGGGGGGTGGGTGAAGCTTTCTTT
>NA|TRBJ2-3|TRBV27|once
CASSLVNRDTQYF
TGTGCCAGCAGTTTAGTGAACCGTGATACGCAGTATTTT
>NA|TRBJ1-2|TRBV9|NA
CASSVGGHDYGYTF
TGTGCCAGCAGCGTAGGGGGGCACGACTATGGCTACACCTTC
>TRBD1|TRBJ1-1|TRBV6-5|once
CASSYSTGTANTEAFF
TGTGCCAGCAGTTACTCGACCGGGACAGCGAACACTGAAGCTTTCTTT
>NA|TRBJ1-2|TRBV9|NA
CASSVSPDRTNYGYTF
TGTGCCAGCAGCGTGAGCCCAGACAGAACTAACTATGGCTACACCTTC
>NA|TRBJ2-7|TRBV9|NA
CASSVGGLHTYEQYF
TGTGCCAGCAGCGTAGGAGGGCTCCATACCTACGAGCAGTACTTC
>NA|TRBJ2-7|TRBV27|NA
CASRLLPGNKPYEQYF
TGTGCCAGCAGGCTTCTTCCGGGAAATAAGCCCTACGAGCAGTACTTC
>NA|TRBJ2-6|TRBV4-3|NA
CASSLHYSGANVLTF
TGCGCCAGCAGCCTTCACTACTCTGGGGCCAACGTCCTGACTTTC
>NA|TRBJ1-2|TRBV5-4|NA
CASSSSLQGNYGYTF
TGTGCCAGCAGCTCATCTCTACAGGGAAACTATGGCTACACCTTC
>TRBD1|TRBJ1-1|TRBV2|few
CASSADRGTEAFF
TGTGCCAGCAGTGCCGACAGGGGCACTGAAGCTTTCTTT
>NA|TRBJ1-2|TRBV20-1|NA
CSARDFPVDTF
TGCAGTGCTAGAGATTTCCCCGTCGACACCTTC
>TRBD2|TRBJ2-7|TRBV11-2|NA
CASSLGGGQGLEQYF
TGTGCCAGCAGCCTCGGGGGGGGCCAAGGGCTCGAGCAGTACTTC
>TRBD1|TRBJ2-7|TRBV5-1|NA
CASRKGQPNSYEQYF
TGCGCCAGCAGAAAGGGACAGCCGAACTCCTACGAGCAGTACTTC
>NA|TRBJ2-7|TRBV27|NA
CASKQGTLSYEQYF
TGTGCCAGCAAACAGGGAACCCTCTCCTACGAGCAGTACTTC